Each of the 30 T cell receptor beta chains below was sequenced from the same sample in a study of T cell repertoires in cytomegalovirus infection. TCRdb independently ran MiXCR on the reads; one entry per CDR3 protein. Seen here are roughly 320,000 distinct CDR3 sequences, 9.5% observed once, and the top ten hold 4.3%. Sequences were obtained from PBMCs. The receptors stem from a human donor in good health (CMV status not recorded). Some clones in this sample may be carry-over from other donors' samples.

This clonotype turned up a few times. This chain joins TRBV10-3 and TRBJ2-4; D may be TRBD2 (6 bases). This CDR3 contains 13 residues. V lost 10 bases to trimming and J lost 9 bases, with 19 bases between them. Germline V CDR1 and CDR2: ENHRY, SYGVKD. CDR3 sequence reads: CASGQGDSGIQYF. The CDR3 DNA is TGTGCCAGCGGCCAAGGGGACTCGGGCATTCAGTACTTC.

This rearrangement joins TRBV24-1 to TRBJ1-5; D is possibly TRBD1 (5 bases). The CDR3 has 14 amino acids. V was trimmed by 0 bases and J by 7 bases, leaving 9 bases between them. CDR1 KGHDR and CDR2 SFDVKD come from the germline V gene. CDR3 nucleotide sequence: TGTGCCACCAGTGATTTGAGGGACGGGCAGCCCCAGCATTTT. This sequence encodes CATSDLRDGQPQHF.

This clonotype was seen more than once but under ten times. The genes are TRBV6-6 and TRBJ1-5; TRBD1 agrees at 10 bases. There are 13 residues in the CDR3. The V and J ends lost 10 bases and 7 bases, in that order; junction bases with no gene match: 7. The germline V gene has CDR1 MNHNY and CDR2 SVGAGI (reference sequence). Here the CDR3 reads CATRQGAWQPQHF. The CDR3 DNA is TGTGCCACCAGACAGGGGGCATGGCAGCCCCAGCATTTT.

This clonotype has only a few counts. The chain combines TRBV11-2 with TRBJ2-1; 7 bases line up with TRBD2. CDR1 is SGHAT, CDR2 FQNNGV, per germline. V dropped 1 base and J dropped 14; count of bases not matched to a gene: 8. This CDR3 comprises 13 residues. CDR3 nucleotides: TGTGCCAGCAGCTTAGTCAAGGGACGGGGGGAGTTCTTC. It is translated as CASSLVKGRGEFF.

This clonotype was picked up many times. V usage is TRBV7-9 and J usage is TRBJ2-1; tentative D call: TRBD2 (5 bases). Trimming took off 5 bases at V and 8 bases at J, with 19 bases between the two ends. Germline V gene sequence: CDR1 SEHNR, CDR2 FQNEAQ (reference sequence). The CDR3 covers 15 residues. The CDR3 DNA reads as TGTGCCAGCAGCGATCCCCGGGAAAGGGCGGATGAGCAGTTCTTC. Translated: CASSDPRERADEQFF.

This clonotype was counted at least ten times. The chain uses TRBV7-2 and TRBJ2-4; D unclear. The V end lost 0 bases, the J end lost 4 bases, and 7 bases lay between the germline ends. This CDR3 has 14 residues. Germline loops: CDR1 SGHTA, CDR2 FQGNSA. Written as DNA, the CDR3 is TGTGCCAGCAGCTTAGCGGGATTGAAAAACATTCAGTACTTC. As protein: CASSLAGLKNIQYF. Complete variable domain (other parts from reference TRBV7-2 and TRBJ2-4): GAGVSQSPSNKVTEKGKDVELRCDPISGHTALYWYRQSLGQGLEFLIYFQGNSAPDKSGLPSDRFSAERTGGSVSTLTIQRTQQEDSAVYLCASSLAGLKNIQYFGAGTRLSVL.

This clonotype was recorded a few times. The gene calls are TRBV20-1 and TRBJ2-1, with 8 bases aligning to TRBD1. After removal of 1 base from V and 0 bases from J, the junction contained 5 bases not matched to a gene. The CDR3 extends over 16 amino acids. Germline V gene sequence: CDR1 DFQATT, CDR2 SNEGSKA (reference sequence). CDR3 DNA sequence: TGCAGTGCTAGAGGGGGCAGGGGGCTCTCCTACAATGAGCAGTTCTTC. Protein product: CSARGGRGLSYNEQFF.

The rearrangement joins TRBV12-3 or TRBV12-4 to TRBJ1-1, with 8 bases lining up with TRBD1. There are 16 residues in the CDR3. The V and J ends lost 7 bases and 0 bases, in that order; junction bases with no gene match: 10. CDR3 protein: CASTLGAGGMNTEAFF. CDR3 bases: TGTGCCAGCACCTTAGGTGCAGGGGGCATGAACACTGAAGCTTTCTTT.

In this sample, this clonotype turned up many times. The chain recombines TRBV28 with TRBJ1-3; no reliable D call. The V gene lost 6 bases and the J gene lost 0 bases, with 12 bases spanning the gap. Germline V lookup: CDR1 MDHEN, CDR2 SYDVKM. The CDR3 is made up of 15 amino acids. This chain's CDR3 is CASSLDRFSGNTIYF. CDR3 coding DNA: TGTGCCAGCAGCCTAGACCGATTCTCTGGAAACACCATATATTTT.

A few counts support this clonotype. This chain links TRBV7-2 with TRBJ2-1, with 7 bases identical to TRBD2. CDR3 length: 15 amino acids. CDR1 and CDR2 (germline): SGHTA, FQGNSA. The ends lost 3 bases at V and 4 bases at J; junction bases unmatched: 6. The CDR3 nucleotides read TGTGCCAGCAGCTTGGGACTCGGGGGGTACAATGAGCAGTTCTTC. It codes for CASSLGLGGYNEQFF.

This chain joins TRBV12-3 or TRBV12-4 and TRBJ1-2, with 8 nucleotides matching TRBD1. With 4 bases clipped from V and 8 bases from J, the junction kept 6 bases outside the gene matches. The CDR3 consists of 13 residues. DNA for the CDR3: TGTGCCAGCAGTTACCCGGACAGGGTCGGCTACACCTTC. It is translated as CASSYPDRVGYTF.

J is TRBJ2-5 and V is TRBV24-1; 7 bases are shared with TRBD1. V trimming: 3 bases; J trimming: 5 bases; junction bases outside the gene matches: 2. The CDR3 covers 13 residues. Germline CDR1 is KGHDR and CDR2 is SFDVKD. The DNA of the CDR3 is TGTGCCACCAGTGATCCACAGGGGGAGACCCAGTACTTC. Translated, it gives CATSDPQGETQYF.

This clonotype was recorded a few times. The gene calls are TRBV2 and TRBJ1-1; 9 bases align to TRBD1. V was clipped by 6 bases and J by 0 bases; unmatched bases: 8. The CDR3 length is 16 residues. Germline values: CDR1 SNHLY, CDR2 FYNNEI. Here the CDR3 reads CASRGQGLAMNTEAFF. In DNA form, the CDR3 reads TGTGCCAGCAGGGGACAGGGTCTCGCGATGAACACTGAAGCTTTCTTT. Full variable domain (outside the CDR3, taken from reference TRBV2 and TRBJ1-1): EPEVTQTPSHQVTQMGQEVILRCVPISNHLYFYWYRQILGQKVEFLVSFYNNEISEKSEIFDDQFSVERPDGSNFTLKIRSTKLEDSAMYFCASRGQGLAMNTEAFFGQGTRLTVV.

The chain combines TRBV2 with TRBJ2-5, with 7 bases lining up with TRBD1. Germline CDR1 SNHLY, CDR2 FYNNEI. The CDR3 length is 14 residues. V lost 7 bases and J lost 5; bases outside the gene matches: 10. This chain's CDR3 is CASIEKGAWETQYF. CDR3 nucleotides: TGTGCCAGCATCGAGAAGGGGGCGTGGGAGACCCAGTACTTC.

The sample holds a few counts of this clonotype. The CDR3 here is CASSLYQGSSYEQYF. The CDR3 nucleotides are TGTGCCAGCAGTTTATATCAGGGCAGCTCCTACGAGCAGTACTTC. V gene TRBV27 combines with J gene TRBJ2-7; tentative D call: TRBD1 (5 bases). The CDR3 is 15 residues long. The V and J ends lost 1 base and 0 bases respectively, with 10 bases between them. Germline CDR1 and CDR2: MNHEY and SMNVEV (reference sequence).

This clonotype has a count of ten or more. The V and J genes are TRBV7-9 and TRBJ1-4; D remains unclear. The CDR3 is 14 residues long. Between the trimmed V and J ends, which lost 6 bases and 1 base, there was a span of 9 bases. Germline CDR1 reads SEHNR; CDR2 reads FQNEAQ (reference sequence). The chain's CDR3 is CASRAEGTNEKLFF. The DNA of the CDR3 is TGTGCCAGCAGAGCAGAGGGAACTAATGAAAAACTGTTTTTT. Full variable domain (outside the CDR3, taken from reference TRBV7-9 and TRBJ1-4): DTGVSQNPRHKITKRGQNVTFRCDPISEHNRLYWYRQTLGQGPEFLTYFQNEAQLEKSRLLSDRFSAERPKGSFSTLEIQRTEQGDSAMYLCASRAEGTNEKLFFGSGTQLSVL.

This clonotype was counted a few times. This chain connects TRBV6-1 to TRBJ1-1, with a weak D call TRBD1 (5 bases). The CDR3 length is 15 residues. Trimming took off 7 bases at V and 2 bases at J, with 17 bases between the two ends. Germline loops: CDR1 MNHNS, CDR2 SASEGT. The CDR3 coding sequence is TGTGCCAGCACCTCACCGGGACTGACAAACACTGAAGCTTTCTTT. Protein product: CASTSPGLTNTEAFF.

The chain recombines TRBV5-6 with TRBJ1-1; D perhaps matches TRBD1 (6 bases). CDR3 length: 14 residues. Germline loops: CDR1 SGHDT, CDR2 YYEEEE. The germline V and J ends were trimmed by 6 bases and 2 bases, with 14 bases remaining between them. The DNA for the CDR3 is TGTGCCAGCACAGTGGACAGCTATAACACTGAAGCTTTCTTT. Amino acid sequence: CASTVDSYNTEAFF.

The table lists this clonotype with many counts. The rearrangement uses TRBV28 and TRBJ1-4; 8 bases fit TRBD1. Germline CDR1 and CDR2: MDHEN and SYDVKM. V lost 3 bases and J lost 8; bases outside the gene matches: 11. The CDR3 sequence is 16 residues long. The CDR3 loop is CASSFAGGHVQEKLFF. The CDR3 coding sequence is TGTGCCAGCAGTTTCGCAGGGGGCCACGTTCAGGAAAAACTGTTTTTT.

This clonotype was recorded many times. The chain carries TRBV7-2 and TRBJ2-5, with TRBD2 matching 7 bases. There are 14 residues in the CDR3. With V trimmed by 4 bases and J by 1 base, 3 bases remained unmatched. Germline-derived CDR1 and CDR2 are SGHTA and FQGNSA. CDR3 loop: CASSSLAGQETQYF. CDR3 nucleotide sequence: TGTGCCAGCAGCTCCTTAGCGGGCCAAGAGACCCAGTACTTC.

The chain uses TRBV7-3 and TRBJ2-7, with 9 bases matching TRBD1. Germline V gives CDR1 SGHTA, CDR2 FQGTGA. The CDR3 sequence is 13 residues long. The V and J ends lost 6 bases and 4 bases, in that order; junction bases with no gene match: 4. The CDR3 sequence: CASSEDRGYEQYF. CDR3 in DNA: TGTGCCAGCAGTGAGGACAGGGGATACGAGCAGTACTTC.

J is TRBJ2-1 and V is TRBV10-3, with TRBD1 identical over 7 bases. Germline V lookup: CDR1 ENHRY, CDR2 SYGVKD. This CDR3 region has 17 residues. The V and J ends lost 4 bases and 4 bases, in that order; junction bases with no gene match: 13. This CDR3 reads CAISGWVRDRSYNEQFF. The CDR3 bases are TGTGCCATCAGTGGTTGGGTACGGGACAGATCTTACAATGAGCAGTTCTTC.

This clonotype was counted only a few times. J is TRBJ1-5 and V is TRBV28, with 8 bases lining up with TRBD1. The CDR3 is 14 amino acids. J was trimmed by 6 bases and V by 3 bases; bases with no gene match: 4. Per germline, CDR1 MDHEN and CDR2 SYDVKM. DNA of the CDR3: TGTGCCAGCAGTTTGGCAACAGGGGGTCAGCCCCAGCATTTT. This codes for CASSLATGGQPQHF. Using reference TRBV28 and TRBJ1-5 for the parts outside the CDR3, the full variable domain is DVKVTQSSRYLVKRTGEKVFLECVQDMDHENMFWYRQDPGLGLRLIYFSYDVKMKEKGDIPEGYSVSREKKERFSLILESASTNQTSMYLCASSLATGGQPQHFGDGTRLSIL.

This chain connects TRBV7-2 to TRBJ1-2; 8 bases line up with TRBD1. Germline V CDR1 and CDR2: SGHTA, FQGNSA. J lost 7 bases, V lost 2 bases, and 12 bases had no gene match. This CDR3 comprises 16 residues. CDR3 loop: CASSLLGQGRGGGYTF. The DNA for the CDR3 is TGTGCCAGCAGCTTACTTGGACAGGGCCGGGGGGGTGGCTACACCTTC.

This clonotype was seen ten or more times. The chain links TRBV12-3 or TRBV12-4 to TRBJ2-3; D not resolved. Trimming left V 2 bases short and J 2 bases short, with 11 bases between. This CDR3 has 15 residues. DNA of the CDR3: TGTGCCAGCAGTTTACAGGCCGATTTCACAGATACGCAGTATTTT. It yields the protein CASSLQADFTDTQYF.

This clonotype was seen a handful of times. The V gene is TRBV27, the J gene TRBJ1-5, with D hard to call. Germline V CDR1 and CDR2: MNHEY, SMNVEV (reference sequence). V dropped 5 bases and J dropped 6 bases, with 20 bases sitting between them. The CDR3 has 16 residues. The CDR3 sequence is CASSPRGARPGQPQHF. The CDR3 DNA reads as TGTGCCAGCAGTCCTCGAGGAGCAAGGCCTGGTCAGCCCCAGCATTTT.

This clonotype was counted at least ten times. This chain uses TRBV7-6 with TRBJ2-1; the match to TRBD2 covers 11 bases. This CDR3 comprises 15 residues. The germline gives CDR1 SGHVS, CDR2 FNYEAQ. Trimming cost V 3 bases and J 4 bases; bases outside gene matches: 2. This chain's CDR3 is CASSLTSGEYNEQFF. The DNA of the CDR3 is TGTGCCAGCAGCTTGACTAGCGGGGAGTACAATGAGCAGTTCTTC. Using reference TRBV7-6 and TRBJ2-1 for the parts outside the CDR3, the full variable domain is GAGVSQSPRYKVTKRGQDVALRCDPISGHVSLYWYRQALGQGPEFLTYFNYEAQQDKSGLPNDRFSAERPEGSISTLTIQRTEQRDSAMYRCASSLTSGEYNEQFFGPGTRLTVL.

This clonotype showed up just a few times. The V gene is TRBV12-3 or TRBV12-4, the J gene TRBJ2-2; weak D call: TRBD1 (5 bases). Trimming cost V 11 bases and J 3 bases, with 16 bases left between them. There are 14 residues in the CDR3. In DNA, the CDR3 is TGTGCCGGAACAGGCGACAGTTACACCGGGGAGCTGTTTTTT. It encodes CAGTGDSYTGELFF.

This clonotype has ten or more counts. Given a much more abundant clone one base away, this may be a read error. The J gene is TRBJ2-5, the V gene TRBV7-8; D is undetermined. The CDR3 runs 11 residues. Trimming cost V 2 bases and J 5 bases, with 3 bases left between them. The germline gives CDR1 SGHVS, CDR2 FQNEAQ. The CDR3: CASSLMETQYF. CDR3 nucleotides: TGTGCCAGCAGCTTAATGGAGACCCAGTACTTC.

The chain joins TRBV10-3 to TRBJ2-2, with TRBD2 identical over 9 bases. Germline V CDR1 and CDR2: ENHRY, SYGVKD. After removal of 6 bases from V and 0 bases from J, the junction contained 8 bases not matched to a gene. The CDR3 loop spans 17 amino acids. The CDR3 spells CAIRGSGSTSNTGELFF. The CDR3, as DNA: TGTGCCATCAGGGGTAGCGGGAGCACCTCGAACACCGGGGAGCTGTTTTTT.